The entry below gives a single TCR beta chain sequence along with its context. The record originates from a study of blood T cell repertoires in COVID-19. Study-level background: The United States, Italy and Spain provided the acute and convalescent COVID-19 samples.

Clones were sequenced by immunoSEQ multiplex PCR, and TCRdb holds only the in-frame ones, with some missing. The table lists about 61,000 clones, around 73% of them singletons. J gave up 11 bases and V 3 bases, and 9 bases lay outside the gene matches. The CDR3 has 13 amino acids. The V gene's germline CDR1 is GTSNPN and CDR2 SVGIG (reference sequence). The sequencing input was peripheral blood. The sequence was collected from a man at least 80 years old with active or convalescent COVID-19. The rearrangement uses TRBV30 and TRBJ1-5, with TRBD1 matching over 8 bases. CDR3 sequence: CAWRGTGNSAQHF. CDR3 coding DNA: TGTGCCTGGAGGGGGACAGGCAACTCGGCCCAGCATTTT.